This note documents a single T cell receptor beta chain sequence. Germline values: CDR1 GTSNPN, CDR2 SVGIG (reference sequence). This CDR3 has 12 residues. V lost 2 bases, J lost 6 bases, and 3 bases stayed unmatched. This sample stems from a study of blood T cell repertoires in COVID-19. The overall study: Acute and convalescent COVID-19 samples came from the United States, Italy and Spain. Sources were T cells, B-cell-depleted T cells, or PBMCs; the material itself was cDNA or gDNA.

Authors' data handling: Amplification of reference gene primers provided the estimated nucleated cell counts. The data were produced by immunoSEQ multiplex PCR, yet TCRdb's version contains in-frame clones alone and is incomplete. V, J and clone size are those of that table, while D and trimming were read from the DNA. The table has about 130,000 clones, around 78% seen once. The source is a human donor in a cohort sampled during active COVID-19. Sequencing was done on a sample of peripheral blood. V usage is TRBV30 and J usage is TRBJ1-1; 7 nucleotides line up with TRBD1. The DNA for the CDR3 is TGTGCCTGGAGTAAGGGGGCATCTGAAGCTTTCTTT. Protein: CAWSKGASEAFF.